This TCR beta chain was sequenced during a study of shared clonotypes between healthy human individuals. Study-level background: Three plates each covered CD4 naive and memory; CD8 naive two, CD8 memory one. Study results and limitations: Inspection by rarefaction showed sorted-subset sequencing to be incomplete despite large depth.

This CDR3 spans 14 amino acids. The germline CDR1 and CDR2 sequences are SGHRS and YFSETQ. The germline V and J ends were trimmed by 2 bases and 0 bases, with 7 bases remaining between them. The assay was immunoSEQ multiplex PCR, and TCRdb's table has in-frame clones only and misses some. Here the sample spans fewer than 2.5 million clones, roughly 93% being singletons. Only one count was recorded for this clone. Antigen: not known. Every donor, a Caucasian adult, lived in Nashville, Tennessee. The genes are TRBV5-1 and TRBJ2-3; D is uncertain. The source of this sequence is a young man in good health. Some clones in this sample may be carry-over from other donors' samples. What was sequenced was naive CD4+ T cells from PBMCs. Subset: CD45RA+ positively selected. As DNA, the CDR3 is TGCGCCAGCAGCTTTAGGCAGAGCACAGATACGCAGTATTTT. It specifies CASSFRQSTDTQYF.